The 11 T cell receptor beta chains given below trace back to one sample, sequenced in a study of blood T cell repertoires in COVID-19 (dated by TCRdb to between 2020 and 2021). Library preparation used the immunoSEQ multiplex PCR assay. Drawn from immuneACCESS, this table holds only the in-frame rearrangements with V and J called that TCRdb kept. Clones are partly lost; checked studies trace under half to an unresolved V gene and leave the rest unexplained. A total of under 200,000 clones appear in this sample, around four fifths of them only once. The top ten clonotypes cover around 4.8% of the sample. The sample was PBMCs or T cells enriched from blood (not recorded which). All receptors come from a woman between 50 and 59 years old who had recovered from COVID-19.

The J gene is TRBJ1-2, the V gene TRBV5-4; D is undetermined. The CDR3 is 12 amino acids. CDR1 is SGHNT and CDR2 is YYREEE in the germline V gene (reference sequence). The V gene lost 7 bases and the J gene lost 8 bases, with 15 bases spanning the gap. The CDR3 DNA follows: TGTGCCAGCCATACACCCGAGGGAGGCTACACCTTC. Translation: CASHTPEGGYTF.

The chain employs TRBV29-1 and TRBJ1-1, with a possible D match to TRBD1 (5 bases). CDR1 and CDR2 from the germline V gene are SQVTM and ANQGSEA. This CDR3 comprises 14 residues. Trimming took 3 bases from V and 0 from J, leaving 11 bases between them. CDR3 sequence (DNA): TGCAGCGTTGATTGGCGGGGCTTGAACACTGAAGCTTTCTTT. It encodes CSVDWRGLNTEAFF.

The J gene is TRBJ1-1, the V gene TRBV18; 8 bases are a match to TRBD1. Germline V lookup: CDR1 KGHSH, CDR2 LQKENI. V lost 5 bases, J lost 6 bases, and 14 bases stayed unmatched. The length of the CDR3 is 16 residues. In DNA form, the CDR3 reads TGTGCCAGCTCAAACAGGGGGGGGACAGCAAATTCTGAAGCTTTCTTT. Encoded protein: CASSNRGGTANSEAFF.

The rearrangement joins TRBV5-4 to TRBJ2-1; 7 bases are shared with TRBD2. V lost 1 base to trimming and J lost 7 bases; unmatched junction nucleotides: 17. Per the germline V gene, CDR1 is SGHNT and CDR2 is YYREEE (reference sequence). The CDR3 covers 18 residues. The CDR3 region is CASSLFGRGDQGWNEQFF. The CDR3 DNA sequence: TGTGCCAGCAGCTTGTTTGGGAGGGGCGATCAAGGATGGAATGAGCAGTTCTTC.

A single count supports this clone. The chain couples TRBV12-3 or TRBV12-4 to TRBJ1-5; D not resolved. Between the trimmed V and J ends, which lost 1 base and 11 bases, there was a span of 9 bases. The CDR3 is 12 residues long. The CDR3 loop is CASSLERRAQHF. CDR3 bases: TGTGCCAGCAGTTTAGAGAGGCGGGCCCAGCATTTT.

The chain links TRBV5-1 to TRBJ2-1, with 10 positions matching TRBD2. Trimming cost V 1 base and J 6 bases; bases outside gene matches: 10. Germline CDR1 is SGHRS and CDR2 is YFSETQ. The CDR3 runs to 17 residues. This CDR3 reads CASSLFVSGGAVNEQFF. The CDR3 nucleotides read TGCGCCAGCAGCTTGTTCGTGAGCGGGGGGGCAGTCAATGAGCAGTTCTTC.

In its sample, this clone was seen once. The V gene is TRBV19, the J gene TRBJ2-4; D may be TRBD1 (5 bases). The CDR3 has 16 amino acids. The germline gives CDR1 LNHDA, CDR2 SQIVND (reference sequence). Trimming removed 4 bases from V and 0 bases from J, with 13 bases in between. The CDR3 nucleotides are TGTGCCAGTAGTAAAGGGGCTCCAGGAGCCAAAAACATTCAGTACTTC. Its protein product is CASSKGAPGAKNIQYF.

This chain connects TRBV9 to TRBJ1-3; D is ambiguous. The CDR3 length is 15 residues. CDR1 is SGDLS, CDR2 YYNGEE, per germline. With 0 bases removed from V and 0 bases from J, the gap between germline ends came to 7 bases. The CDR3 coding sequence is TGTGCCAGCAGCGTAGGCATCAGCTCTGGAAACACCATATATTTT. This sequence encodes CASSVGISSGNTIYF.

This CDR3 is CASSFFPRDRGNYGYTF. The CDR3 DNA reads as TGTGCCAGCAGTTTTTTTCCACGGGACAGGGGTAACTATGGCTACACCTTC. V gene TRBV28 combines with J gene TRBJ1-2, with TRBD1 matching 10 bases. The V gene's germline CDR1 is MDHEN and CDR2 SYDVKM. V shed 3 bases and J 1 base; nucleotides not matched to a gene: 8. CDR3 length: 17 amino acids.

This rearrangement joins TRBV10-2 to TRBJ1-2; possible D gene TRBD1, 5 bases. CDR1 is WSHSY and CDR2 is SAAADI in the germline V gene. The V end was cut by 3 bases, the J end by 4 bases, with 15 bases between. This CDR3 is built from 15 residues. The CDR3 loop reads CASSEYSQASYGYTF. CDR3 nucleotides: TGCGCCAGCAGTGAATACTCACAGGCCAGCTATGGCTACACCTTC.

V and J are TRBV28 and TRBJ1-2; D is perhaps TRBD1 (5 bases). Trimming cost V 3 bases and J 8 bases, with 16 bases left between them. CDR3 size: 14 residues. In germline, CDR1 is MDHEN, CDR2 SYDVKM. CDR3 coding DNA: TGTGCCAGCAGTTTCTTAGTGCCTCGGGGGGGCTACACCTTC. This translates into CASSFLVPRGGYTF.